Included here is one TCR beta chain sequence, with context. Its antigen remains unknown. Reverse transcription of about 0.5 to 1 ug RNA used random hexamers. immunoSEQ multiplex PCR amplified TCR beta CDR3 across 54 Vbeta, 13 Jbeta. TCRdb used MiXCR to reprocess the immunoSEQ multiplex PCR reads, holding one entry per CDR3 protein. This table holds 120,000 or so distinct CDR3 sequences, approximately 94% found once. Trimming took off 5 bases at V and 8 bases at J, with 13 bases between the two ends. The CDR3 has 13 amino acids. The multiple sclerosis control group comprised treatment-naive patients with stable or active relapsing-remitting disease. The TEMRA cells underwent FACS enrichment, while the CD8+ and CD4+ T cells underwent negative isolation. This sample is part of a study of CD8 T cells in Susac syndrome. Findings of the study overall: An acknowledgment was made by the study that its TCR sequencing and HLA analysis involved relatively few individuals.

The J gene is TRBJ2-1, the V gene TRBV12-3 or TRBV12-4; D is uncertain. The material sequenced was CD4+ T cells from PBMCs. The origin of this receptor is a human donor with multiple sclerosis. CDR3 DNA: TGTGCCAGCAGTCGCAATCGATGGGATGAGCAGTTCTTC. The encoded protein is CASSRNRWDEQFF.